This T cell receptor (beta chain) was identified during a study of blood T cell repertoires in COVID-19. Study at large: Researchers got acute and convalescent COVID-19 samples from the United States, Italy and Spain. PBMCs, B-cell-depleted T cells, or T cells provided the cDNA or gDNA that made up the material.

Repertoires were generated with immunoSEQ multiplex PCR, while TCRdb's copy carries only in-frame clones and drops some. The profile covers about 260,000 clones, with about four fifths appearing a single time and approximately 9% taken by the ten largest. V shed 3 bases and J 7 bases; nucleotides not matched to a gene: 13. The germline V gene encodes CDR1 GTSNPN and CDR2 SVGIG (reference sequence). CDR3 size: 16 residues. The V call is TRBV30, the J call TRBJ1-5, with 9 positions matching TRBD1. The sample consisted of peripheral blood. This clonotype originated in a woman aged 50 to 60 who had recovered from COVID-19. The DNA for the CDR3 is TGTGCCTGGAGAATTCCGGGACAGGGACGGGAACAGCCCCAGCATTTT. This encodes CAWRIPGQGREQPQHF.